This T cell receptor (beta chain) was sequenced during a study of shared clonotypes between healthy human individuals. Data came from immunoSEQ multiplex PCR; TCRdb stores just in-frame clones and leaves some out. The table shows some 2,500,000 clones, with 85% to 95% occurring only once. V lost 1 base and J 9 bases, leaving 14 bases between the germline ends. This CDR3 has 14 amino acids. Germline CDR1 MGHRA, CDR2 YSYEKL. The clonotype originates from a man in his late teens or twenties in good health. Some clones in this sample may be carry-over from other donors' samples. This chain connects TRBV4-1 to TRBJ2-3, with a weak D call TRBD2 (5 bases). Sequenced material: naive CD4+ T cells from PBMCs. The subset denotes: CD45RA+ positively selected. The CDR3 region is CASSQGNSGPTQYF. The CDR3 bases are TGCGCCAGCAGCCAAGGTAACAGCGGTCCCACGCAGTATTTT.